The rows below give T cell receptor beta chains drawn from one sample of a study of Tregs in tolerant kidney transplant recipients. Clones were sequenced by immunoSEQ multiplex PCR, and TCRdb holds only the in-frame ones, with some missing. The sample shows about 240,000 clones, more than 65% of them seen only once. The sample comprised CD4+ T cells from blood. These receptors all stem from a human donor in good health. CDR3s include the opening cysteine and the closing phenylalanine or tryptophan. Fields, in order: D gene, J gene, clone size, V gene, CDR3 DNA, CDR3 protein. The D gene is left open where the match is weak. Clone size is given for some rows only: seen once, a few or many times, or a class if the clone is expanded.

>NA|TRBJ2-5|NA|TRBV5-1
TGCGCCAGCAGCACCACAGGGTTCCAAGAGACCCAGTACTTC
CASSTTGFQETQYF
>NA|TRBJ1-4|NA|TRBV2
TGTGCCAGCAGCCCCTACAGGGTAGAAAAACTGTTTTTT
CASSPYRVEKLFF
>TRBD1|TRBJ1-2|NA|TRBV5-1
TGCGCCAGCAGTCAGGGGGAAACTAACTATGGCTACACCTTC
CASSQGETNYGYTF
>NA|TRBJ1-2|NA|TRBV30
TGTGCCTGGAGTATTGAGAACAGGGTGTATGGCTACACCTTC
CAWSIENRVYGYTF
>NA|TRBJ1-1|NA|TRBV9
TGTGCCAGCACCCTAGACGGGGGGCGGAACACTGAAGCTTTCTTT
CASTLDGGRNTEAFF
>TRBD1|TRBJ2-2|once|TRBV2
TGTGCCAGCAGTGAGGTCGACAGGGGTTCTTATTTGGCCGGGGAGCTGTTTTTT
CASSEVDRGSYLAGELFF
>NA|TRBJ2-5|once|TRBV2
TGTGCCAGCAGGGTTGGGGAGACCCAGTACTTC
CASRVGETQYF
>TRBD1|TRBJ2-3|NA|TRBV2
TGTGCCAGCAGTTTCCAGACAGGGGTGGGCACAGATACGCAGTATTTT
CASSFQTGVGTDTQYF
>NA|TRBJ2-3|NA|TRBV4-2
TGTGCCAGCAGCCAACCCCCTCCCCAACCCACAGATACGCAGTATTTT
CASSQPPPQPTDTQYF
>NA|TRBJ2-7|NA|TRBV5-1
TGCGCCCAGCAGAGGCAGGACGGCTACGAGCAGTACTTC
CAQQRQDGYEQYF
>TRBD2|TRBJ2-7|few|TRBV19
TGTGCCAGTAGTATGAGCGGGAGGACCCCCGAGCAGTACTTC
CASSMSGRTPEQYF
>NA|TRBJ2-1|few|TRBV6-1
TGTGCCAGCAGTGCGCTTATCTCCTACAATGAGCAGTTCTTC
CASSALISYNEQFF
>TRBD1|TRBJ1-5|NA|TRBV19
TGTGCCAGTACTAAGGGGGGACAGGGAGGGTATCAGCCCCAGCATTTT
CASTKGGQGGYQPQHF
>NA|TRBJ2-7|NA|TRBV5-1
TGCGCCAGCAGCTCGGGGATCGCTAGGACCGCCCGCTCCTACGAGCAGTACTTC
CASSSGIARTARSYEQYF
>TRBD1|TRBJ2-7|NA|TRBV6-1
TGTGCCAGCAGTGAAAGTATCTGGGACAGGGGCCTCTACGAGCAGTACTTC
CASSESIWDRGLYEQYF
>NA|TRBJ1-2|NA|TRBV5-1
TGCGCCAGCAGCTTGGGGTGGGGGCTGGGCTACACCTTC
CASSLGWGLGYTF
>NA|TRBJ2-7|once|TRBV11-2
TGTGCCAGCAGCGCCTTCTCCGACGAGCAGTACTTC
CASSAFSDEQYF
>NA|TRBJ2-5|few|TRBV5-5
TGTGCCAGCAGCTATGAGCCGGGGACTTTACAAGAGACCCAGTACTTC
CASSYEPGTLQETQYF
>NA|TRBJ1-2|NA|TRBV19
TGTGCCAGTAGGCCCCAGGGCTATGGCTACACCTTC
CASRPQGYGYTF
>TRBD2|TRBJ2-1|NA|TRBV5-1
TGCGCCAGCAGCTTCGGACTAGCGGACCACAATGAGCAGTTCTTC
CASSFGLADHNEQFF
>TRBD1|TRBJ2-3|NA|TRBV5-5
TGTGCCAGCAGCTGGGGACAGGGGGAAACAGATACGCAGTATTTT
CASSWGQGETDTQYF
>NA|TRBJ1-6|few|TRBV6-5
TGTGCCAGCAAGGCGAGCTCCTATAATTCACCCCTCCACTTT
CASKASSYNSPLHF
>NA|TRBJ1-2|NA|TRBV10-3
TGTGCCATCAGTGAGTCGGGCGCTAACTATGGCTACACCTTC
CAISESGANYGYTF
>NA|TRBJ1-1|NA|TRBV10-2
TGCGCCAGCAGTGAGCCTATAGGGACCGTGAACACTGAAGCTTTCTTT
CASSEPIGTVNTEAFF
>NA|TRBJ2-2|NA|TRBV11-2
TGTGCCAGCAGCTTAGGTCCAGGGACCACCGGGGAGCTGTTTTTT
CASSLGPGTTGELFF
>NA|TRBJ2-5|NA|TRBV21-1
TGTGCCAGCAGTCGATCCGGGACAGGGAAAGAGACCCAGTACTTC
CASSRSGTGKETQYF
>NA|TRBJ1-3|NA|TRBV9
TGTGCCAGCAGCGACCCTCGTTCTGGAAACACCATATATTTT
CASSDPRSGNTIYF
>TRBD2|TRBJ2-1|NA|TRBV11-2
TGTGCCAGCAGCCCTATACGGGGGGGCCGGGGATCCAATGAGCAGTTCTTC
CASSPIRGGRGSNEQFF
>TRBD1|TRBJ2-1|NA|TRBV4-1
TGCGCCAGCAGCATACGGACAGGGCTCTACAATGAGCAGTTCTTC
CASSIRTGLYNEQFF
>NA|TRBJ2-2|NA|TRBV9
TGTGCCAGCACTGTACAGGGCGGGGTCGGGGAGCTGTTTTTT
CASTVQGGVGELFF
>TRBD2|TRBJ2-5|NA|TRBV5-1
TGCGCCAGCAGCTTGGGTTCCAGCGGGAGGCTCCAAGAGACCCAGTACTTC
CASSLGSSGRLQETQYF
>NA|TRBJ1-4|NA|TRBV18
TGTGCCAGCTCACCAGGGGTTAATGAAAAACTGTTTTTT
CASSPGVNEKLFF
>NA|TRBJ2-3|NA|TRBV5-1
TGCGCCAGCAGCCCTATACCGGGGCGCACAGATACGCAGTATTTT
CASSPIPGRTDTQYF
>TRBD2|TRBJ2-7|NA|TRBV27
TGTGCCAGCAGTCCCCCACCCCGACTAGCGGGAGAACTCGAGCAGTACTTC
CASSPPPRLAGELEQYF
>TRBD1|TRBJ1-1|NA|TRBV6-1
TGTGCCAGCAGTGAGGGACAGGGGACCCCGAGGACTGAAGCTTTCTTT
CASSEGQGTPRTEAFF
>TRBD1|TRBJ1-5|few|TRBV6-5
TGTGCCAGCAGCTCTGACAGGGGCAGCAATCAGCCCCAGCATTTT
CASSSDRGSNQPQHF
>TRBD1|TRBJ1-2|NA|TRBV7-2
TGTGCCAGCAGCCCGACAGGGGGTAACTATGGCTACACCTTC
CASSPTGGNYGYTF
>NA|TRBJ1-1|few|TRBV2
TGTGCCAGCAGTTCCCGCCCGGGTCAGGGAGCGGAAGCTTTCTTT
CASSSRPGQGAEAFF
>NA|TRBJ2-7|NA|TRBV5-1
TGCGCCAGCAGCTTGCCTAACTCCTACGAGCAGTACTTC
CASSLPNSYEQYF
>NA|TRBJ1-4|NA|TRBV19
TGTGCCAGTAGTATCCAATCCACTAATGAAAAACTGTTTTTT
CASSIQSTNEKLFF
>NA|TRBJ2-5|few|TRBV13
TGTGCCAGCAGCTTAGGCGGGACTGGGGGGGAGACCCAGTACTTC
CASSLGGTGGETQYF
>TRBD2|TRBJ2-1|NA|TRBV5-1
TGCGCCAGCAGCTTCACTAGCGGGAGCTACAATGAGCAGTTCTTC
CASSFTSGSYNEQFF
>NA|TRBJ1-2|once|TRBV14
TGTGCCAGCAGCCAAGAAAAGGGACAATATGGCTACACCTTC
CASSQEKGQYGYTF
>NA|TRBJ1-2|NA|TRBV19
TGTGCCAGTAGATTATACGGGACAAATAACTATGGCTACACCTTC
CASRLYGTNNYGYTF
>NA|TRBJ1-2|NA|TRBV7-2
TGTGCCAGCAGCCCTACGGACAGCCCGTACTATGGCTACACCTTC
CASSPTDSPYYGYTF
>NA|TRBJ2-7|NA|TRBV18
TGTGCCAGCTCACCCGTGCTGGCGGCCCTATACGAGCAGTACTTC
CASSPVLAALYEQYF
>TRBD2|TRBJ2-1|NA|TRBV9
TGTGCCAGCAGCGTAGTAGCGGGGGACGCCTACAATGAGCAGTTCTTC
CASSVVAGDAYNEQFF
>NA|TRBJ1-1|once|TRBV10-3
TGTGCCATCGCCCCAGGGCCTATGAACACTGAAGCTTTCTTT
CAIAPGPMNTEAFF
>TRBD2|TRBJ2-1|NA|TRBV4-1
TGCGCCAGCAGCCAACCGACTAGCGGGAAATCCTACAATGAGCAGTTCTTC
CASSQPTSGKSYNEQFF
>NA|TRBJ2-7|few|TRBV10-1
TGCGCCAGCAGTGAGGTTGTATCTCTGGAGAACGAGCAGTACTTC
CASSEVVSLENEQYF
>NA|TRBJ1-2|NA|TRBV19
TGTGCCAGTAGTACAGGCCAGTTCTATGGCTACACCTTC
CASSTGQFYGYTF
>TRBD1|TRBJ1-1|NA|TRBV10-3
TGTGCCACCAACAGGGGAGGCACTGAAGCTTTCTTT
CATNRGGTEAFF
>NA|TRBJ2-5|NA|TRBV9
TGTGCCAGCAGCGTCCGGACAGGGAGGGAAGAGACCCAGTACTTC
CASSVRTGREETQYF
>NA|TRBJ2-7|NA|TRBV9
TGTGCCAGCAGCGTAGAGATACACTCCTACGAGCAGTACTTC
CASSVEIHSYEQYF
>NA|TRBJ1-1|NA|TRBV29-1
TGCAGCGTTTCTGAGGGTCGAAGGCCTGAAGCTTTCTTT
CSVSEGRRPEAFF
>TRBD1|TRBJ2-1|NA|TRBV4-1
TGCGCCAGCAGCCATGGACAGGGGGCCTACAATGAGCAGTTCTTC
CASSHGQGAYNEQFF
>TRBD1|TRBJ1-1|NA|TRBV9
TGTGCCAGCAGCGTCTTGGGACAGGGTGCCACTGAAGCTTTCTTT
CASSVLGQGATEAFF
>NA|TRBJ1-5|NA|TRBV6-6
TGTGCCAGCAGTTACAAGACAGGAGGTGGTCAGCCCCAGCATTTT
CASSYKTGGGQPQHF